This record covers a single T cell receptor beta chain. The data belong to a study of blood T cell repertoires in COVID-19. TCRdb's table, derived via immunoSEQ multiplex PCR, lists solely in-frame clones and lacks some. The repertoire holds about 100,000 clones, with approximately 90% as singletons. This CDR3 has 14 amino acids. V was cut by 2 bases and J by 0 bases, with 8 bases left in between. CDR1 SGHNT and CDR2 YYREEE come from the germline V gene (reference sequence). Sequenced input: peripheral blood. The chain combines TRBV5-4 with TRBJ2-5; tentatively, D is TRBD2 (6 bases). The sequence was collected from a man aged 50-60 years with active COVID-19. Written as DNA, the CDR3 is TGTGCCAGCAGCTTTGGGGGGAACCAAGAGACCCAGTACTTC. Protein sequence: CASSFGGNQETQYF.